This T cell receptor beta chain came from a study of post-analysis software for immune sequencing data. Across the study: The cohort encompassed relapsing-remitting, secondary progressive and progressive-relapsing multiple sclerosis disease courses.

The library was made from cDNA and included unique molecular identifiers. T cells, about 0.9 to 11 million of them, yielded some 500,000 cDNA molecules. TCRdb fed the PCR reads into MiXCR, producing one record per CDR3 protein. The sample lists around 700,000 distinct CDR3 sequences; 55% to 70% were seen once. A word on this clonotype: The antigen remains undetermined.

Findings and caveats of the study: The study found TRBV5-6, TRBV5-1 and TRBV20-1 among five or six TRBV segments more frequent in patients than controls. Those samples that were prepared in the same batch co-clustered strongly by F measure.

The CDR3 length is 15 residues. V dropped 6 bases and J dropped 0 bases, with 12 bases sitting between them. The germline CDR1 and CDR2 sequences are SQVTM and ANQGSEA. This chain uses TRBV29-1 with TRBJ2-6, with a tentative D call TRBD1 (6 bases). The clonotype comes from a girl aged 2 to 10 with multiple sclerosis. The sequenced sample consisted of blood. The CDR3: CSVAADSSGANVLTF. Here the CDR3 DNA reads TGCAGCGTAGCCGCGGACAGCTCTGGGGCCAACGTCCTGACTTTC.